The T cell receptor (beta chain) described here comes from a study of blood T cell repertoires in COVID-19. The CDR3 has 14 residues. Trimming left V 5 bases short and J 1 base short, with 11 bases between. Germline loops: CDR1 SGHTA, CDR2 FQGNSA. Here immunoSEQ multiplex PCR was the method, and the copy in TCRdb shows in-frame clones only, minus some. Seen here are about 190,000 clones, 84% observed once, and the top ten hold 13% to 15%. The source is a man between 25 and 39 years old with active or convalescent COVID-19. V usage is TRBV7-2 and J usage is TRBJ1-1; D unresolved. The sequenced sample was peripheral blood. Written as DNA, the CDR3 is TGTGCCAGCAGCCTTGGTCTCAGGAACACTGAAGCTTTCTTT. It encodes CASSLGLRNTEAFF.